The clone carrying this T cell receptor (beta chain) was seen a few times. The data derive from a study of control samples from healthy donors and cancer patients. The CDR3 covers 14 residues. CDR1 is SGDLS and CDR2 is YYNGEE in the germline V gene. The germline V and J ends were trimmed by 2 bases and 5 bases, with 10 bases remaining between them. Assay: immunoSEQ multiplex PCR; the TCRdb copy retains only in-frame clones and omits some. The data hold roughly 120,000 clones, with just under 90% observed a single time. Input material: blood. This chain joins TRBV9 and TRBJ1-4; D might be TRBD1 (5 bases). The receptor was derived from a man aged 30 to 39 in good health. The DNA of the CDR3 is TGTGCCAGCAGCGTCGGGACGGTGAATGAAAAACTGTTTTTT. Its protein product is CASSVGTVNEKLFF. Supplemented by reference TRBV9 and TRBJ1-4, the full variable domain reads DSGVTQTPKHLITATGQRVTLRCSPRSGDLSVYWYQQSLDQGLQFLIQYYNGEERAKGNILERFSAQQFPDLHSELNLSSLELGDSALYFCASSVGTVNEKLFFGSGTQLSVL.